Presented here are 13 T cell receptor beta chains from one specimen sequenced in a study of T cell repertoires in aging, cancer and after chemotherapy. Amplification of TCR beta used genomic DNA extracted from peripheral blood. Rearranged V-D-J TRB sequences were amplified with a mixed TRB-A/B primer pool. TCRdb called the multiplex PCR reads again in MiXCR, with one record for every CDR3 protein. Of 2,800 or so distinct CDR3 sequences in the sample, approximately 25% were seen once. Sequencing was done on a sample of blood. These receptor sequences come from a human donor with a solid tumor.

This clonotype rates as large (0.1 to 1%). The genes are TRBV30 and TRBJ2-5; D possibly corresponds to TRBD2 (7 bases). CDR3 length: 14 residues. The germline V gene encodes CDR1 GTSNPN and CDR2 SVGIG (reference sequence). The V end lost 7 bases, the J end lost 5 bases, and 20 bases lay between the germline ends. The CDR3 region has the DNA TGTGCCTTCATACCCGACGGGGGGCCGGAGACCCAGTACTTC. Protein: CAFIPDGGPETQYF. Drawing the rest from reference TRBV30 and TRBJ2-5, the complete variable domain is SQTIHQWPATLVQPVGSPLSLECTVEGTSNPNLYWYRQAAGRGLQLLFYSVGIGQISSEVPQNLSASRPQDRQFILSSKKLLLSDSGFYLCAFIPDGGPETQYFGPGTRLLVL.

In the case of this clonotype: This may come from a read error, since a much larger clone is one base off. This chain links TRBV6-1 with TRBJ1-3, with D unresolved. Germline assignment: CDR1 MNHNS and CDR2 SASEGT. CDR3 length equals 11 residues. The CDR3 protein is CASSYENSIYF. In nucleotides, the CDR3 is TGTGCCAGCAGTTACGAAAACAGCATATATTTT.

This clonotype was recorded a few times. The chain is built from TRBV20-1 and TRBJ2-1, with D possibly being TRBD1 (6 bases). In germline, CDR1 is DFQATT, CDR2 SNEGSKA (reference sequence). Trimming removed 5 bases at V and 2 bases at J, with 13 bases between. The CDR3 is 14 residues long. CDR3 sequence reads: CSAAFQGTYNEQFF. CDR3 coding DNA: TGCAGTGCTGCTTTCCAGGGGACCTACAATGAGCAGTTCTTC.

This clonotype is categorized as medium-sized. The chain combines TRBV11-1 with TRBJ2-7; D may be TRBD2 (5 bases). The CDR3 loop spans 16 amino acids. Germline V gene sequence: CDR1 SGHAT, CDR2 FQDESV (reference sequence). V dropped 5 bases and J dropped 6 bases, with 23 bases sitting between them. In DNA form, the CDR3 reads TGTGCCAGCAGCCCCTCGCGAGGGCCTGCAGAACCCGAGCAGTACTTC. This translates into CASSPSRGPAEPEQYF.

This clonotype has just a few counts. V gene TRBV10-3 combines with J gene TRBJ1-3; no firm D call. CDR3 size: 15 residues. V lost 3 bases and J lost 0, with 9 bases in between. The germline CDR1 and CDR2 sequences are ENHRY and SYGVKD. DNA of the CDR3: TGTGCCATCAGTGACGGCGGGATCTCTGGAAACACCATATATTTT. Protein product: CAISDGGISGNTIYF.

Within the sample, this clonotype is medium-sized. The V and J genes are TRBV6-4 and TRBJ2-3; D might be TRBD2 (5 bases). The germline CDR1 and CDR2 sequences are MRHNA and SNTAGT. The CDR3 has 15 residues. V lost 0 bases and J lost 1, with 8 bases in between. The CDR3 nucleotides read TGTGCCAGCAGTGACTCGATTAGCGGCACAGATACGCAGTATTTT. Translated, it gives CASSDSISGTDTQYF.

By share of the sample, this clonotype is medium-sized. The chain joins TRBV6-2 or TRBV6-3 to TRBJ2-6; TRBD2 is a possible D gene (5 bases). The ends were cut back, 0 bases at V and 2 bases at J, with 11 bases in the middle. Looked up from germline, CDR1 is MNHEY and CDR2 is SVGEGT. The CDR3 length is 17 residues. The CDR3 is CASSYSRYGAGANVLTF. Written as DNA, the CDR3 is TGTGCCAGCAGTTACTCGAGATACGGGGCTGGGGCCAACGTCCTGACTTTC.

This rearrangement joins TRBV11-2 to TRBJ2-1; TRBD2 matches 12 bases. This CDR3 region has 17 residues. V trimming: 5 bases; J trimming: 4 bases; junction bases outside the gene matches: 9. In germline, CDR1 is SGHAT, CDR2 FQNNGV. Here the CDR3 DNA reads TGTGCCAGCAGCCTAACACTAGCGGGGGGCCAATACAATGAGCAGTTCTTC. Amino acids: CASSLTLAGGQYNEQFF.

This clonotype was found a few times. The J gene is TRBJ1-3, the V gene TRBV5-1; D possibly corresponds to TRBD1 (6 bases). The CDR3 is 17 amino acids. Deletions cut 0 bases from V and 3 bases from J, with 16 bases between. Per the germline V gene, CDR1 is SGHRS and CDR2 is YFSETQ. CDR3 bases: TGCGCCAGCAGCTTGGCCGGGACAACTTTCGGTGGAAACACCATATATTTT. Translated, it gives CASSLAGTTFGGNTIYF.

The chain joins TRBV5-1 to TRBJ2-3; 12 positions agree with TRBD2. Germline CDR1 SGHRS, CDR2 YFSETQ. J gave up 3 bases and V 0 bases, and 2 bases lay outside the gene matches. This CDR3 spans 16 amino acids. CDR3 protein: CASSLVLAGGTDTQYF. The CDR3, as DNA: TGCGCCAGCAGCTTGGTGCTAGCGGGGGGGACAGATACGCAGTATTTT.

The CDR3 here is CASSPGQGGSYGYTF. CDR3 coding DNA: TGTGCCAGCAGCCCTGGACAGGGGGGCAGCTATGGCTACACCTTC. The rearrangement links TRBV7-2 to TRBJ1-2, with 10 bases that match TRBD1. The CDR3 is made up of 15 amino acids. Germline CDR1 and CDR2: SGHTA and FQGNSA. Trimming removed 5 bases from V and 4 bases from J; junction bases left unmatched: 7.

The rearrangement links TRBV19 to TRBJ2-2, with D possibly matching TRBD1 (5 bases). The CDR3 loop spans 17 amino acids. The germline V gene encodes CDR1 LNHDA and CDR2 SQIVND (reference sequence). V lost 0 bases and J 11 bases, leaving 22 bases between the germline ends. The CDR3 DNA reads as TGTGCCAGTAGTATAGATGGGGCGCGATTGAACACCGAAGAGCTGTTTTTT. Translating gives CASSIDGARLNTEELFF.

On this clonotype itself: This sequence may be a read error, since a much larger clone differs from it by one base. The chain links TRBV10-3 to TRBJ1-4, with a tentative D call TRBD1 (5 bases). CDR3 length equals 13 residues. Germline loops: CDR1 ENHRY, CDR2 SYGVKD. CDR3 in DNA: TGTGCCGTAGGGGACCCAACTAATAAAAAACTGTTTTTT. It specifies CAVGDPTNKKLFF.